This record concerns one TCR beta chain sequence. The entry originates in a study of T cell changes during pregnancy in multiple sclerosis. Assay: immunoSEQ multiplex PCR; the TCRdb copy retains only in-frame clones and omits some. Here the sample spans roughly 86,000 clones, 85% to 95% being singletons. The CDR3 extends over 14 amino acids. Germline V gene lookup returns CDR1 KGHSH and CDR2 LQKENI. With V trimmed by 4 bases and J by 8 bases, 6 bases remained unmatched. The source was peripheral blood, collected in the first trimester of pregnancy. The sequence was collected from a female donor with multiple sclerosis, enrolled in a pregnancy study. The chain links TRBV18 to TRBJ1-5; 9 nucleotides match TRBD1. The CDR3 loop is CASSLGQGGEPQHF. CDR3 sequence (DNA): TGTGCCAGCTCACTGGGACAGGGTGGGGAGCCCCAGCATTTT.